The 8 T cell receptor beta chains below all came from one sample that was sequenced in a study of T cell changes during pregnancy in multiple sclerosis. Clones were read by immunoSEQ multiplex PCR, and TCRdb kept only the in-frame ones, dropping some. This sample has fewer than 30,000 clones, with about 92% found just once. Source: CD4+ T cells from peripheral blood mononuclear cells, taken in the first trimester of pregnancy. The receptors here all came from a female donor with multiple sclerosis, enrolled in a pregnancy study.

The J gene is TRBJ1-5, the V gene TRBV30; 11 bases line up with TRBD1. This CDR3 is built from 13 residues. CDR1 and CDR2 from the germline V gene are GTSNPN and SVGIG (reference sequence). V gave up 7 bases and J gave up 5 bases; unmatched junction bases: 4. DNA for the CDR3: TGTGCCTCCTCGGGACAGGGGGATCAGCCCCAGCATTTT. Residues: CASSGQGDQPQHF. Drawing the rest from reference TRBV30 and TRBJ1-5, the complete variable domain is SQTIHQWPATLVQPVGSPLSLECTVEGTSNPNLYWYRQAAGRGLQLLFYSVGIGQISSEVPQNLSASRPQDRQFILSSKKLLLSDSGFYLCASSGQGDQPQHFGDGTRLSIL.

The V gene is TRBV27, the J gene TRBJ2-7, with D unclear. Germline CDR1 is MNHEY and CDR2 is SMNVEV (reference sequence). The CDR3 length is 13 residues. The V end lost 6 bases, the J end lost 3 bases, and 12 bases lay between the germline ends. The CDR3 here is CASRPTSYYEQYF. The CDR3 DNA sequence: TGTGCCAGCAGACCGACATCCTACTACGAGCAGTACTTC.

The gene calls are TRBV11-2 and TRBJ1-1, with a possible D match to TRBD1 (5 bases). Germline V gives CDR1 SGHAT, CDR2 FQNNGV. The V gene lost 5 bases and the J gene lost 0 bases, with 13 bases spanning the gap. The CDR3 sequence is 15 residues long. CDR3 protein: CASSPPWDLNTEAFF. The CDR3, as DNA: TGTGCCAGCAGCCCCCCGTGGGACTTGAACACTGAAGCTTTCTTT.

This sequence joins TRBV4-3 and TRBJ2-2, with 7 positions matching TRBD1. The V and J ends lost 1 base and 3 bases, in that order; junction bases with no gene match: 2. CDR3 length: 15 amino acids. Germline CDR1 is LGHNA and CDR2 is YSLEER. CDR3 nucleotide sequence: TGCGCCAGCAGCCAAGCAACAGGGGACACCGGGGAGCTGTTTTTT. It encodes CASSQATGDTGELFF.

This chain uses TRBV7-6 with TRBJ1-1, with 8 bases that match TRBD1. J gave up 0 bases and V 5 bases, and 8 bases lay outside the gene matches. Germline V lookup: CDR1 SGHVS, CDR2 FNYEAQ. The CDR3 sequence is 16 residues long. The CDR3, as DNA: TGTGCCAGCAGCCAGATCCGACAGGGGATGAACACTGAAGCTTTCTTT. Protein sequence: CASSQIRQGMNTEAFF.

CDR3 nucleotides: TGTGCCTGGACCCCCTCCCGGGACAGCTCCTACGAGCAGTACTTC. Its translation: CAWTPSRDSSYEQYF. This chain connects TRBV30 to TRBJ2-7, with TRBD1 identical over 7 bases. The CDR3 has 15 amino acids. CDR1 is GTSNPN, CDR2 SVGIG, per germline (reference sequence). The V and J ends lost 4 bases and 0 bases, in that order; junction bases with no gene match: 9. The whole variable domain, remainder taken from reference TRBV30 and TRBJ2-7, is SQTIHQWPATLVQPVGSPLSLECTVEGTSNPNLYWYRQAAGRGLQLLFYSVGIGQISSEVPQNLSASRPQDRQFILSSKKLLLSDSGFYLCAWTPSRDSSYEQYFGPGTRLTVT.

This sequence joins TRBV19 and TRBJ2-7; D is perhaps TRBD1 (6 bases). Germline loops: CDR1 LNHDA, CDR2 SQIVND (reference sequence). The length of the CDR3 is 14 residues. The V end was cut by 3 bases, the J end by 0 bases, with 9 bases between. DNA for the CDR3: TGTGCCAGTAGTATGAGGGACATCTCCTACGAGCAGTACTTC. This translates into CASSMRDISYEQYF.

V usage is TRBV7-2 and J usage is TRBJ2-7; D call uncertain. This CDR3 is 12 amino acids long. V was pared by 5 bases and J by 6 bases, with 11 bases between. Germline V gives CDR1 SGHTA, CDR2 FQGNSA. Written as DNA, the CDR3 is TGTGCCAGCAGCATGTACAATGCCGAGCAGTACTTC. This encodes CASSMYNAEQYF.